Listed here are 13 T cell receptor beta chains from one sample, sequenced in a study of blood T cell repertoires in COVID-19. Sequencing was performed with immunoSEQ multiplex PCR; in TCRdb, only in-frame clones are kept and a portion is missing. The table records around 250,000 clones, about 81% of them present only once. The sample comprised PBMCs or T cells enriched from blood (not recorded which). These receptors originate from a man younger than 45 with acute COVID-19.

CDR3 residues: CASSLTRVSGNTIYF. DNA for the CDR3: TGTGCCAGCAGTTTAACCAGGGTTTCTGGAAACACCATATATTTT. The rearrangement links TRBV7-8 to TRBJ1-3; D might be TRBD1 (5 bases). Germline V gene data show CDR1 as SGHVS and CDR2 as FQNEAQ. CDR3 length: 15 residues. Trimming shortened V by 6 bases and J by 1 base, and 13 bases separated the two germline ends. Drawing the rest from reference TRBV7-8 and TRBJ1-3, the complete variable domain is GAGVSQSPRYKVAKRGQDVALRCDPISGHVSLFWYQQALGQGPEFLTYFQNEAQLDKSGLPSDRFFAERPEGSVSTLKIQRTQQEDSAVYLCASSLTRVSGNTIYFGEGSWLTVV.

This chain joins TRBV15 and TRBJ2-2, with D possibly being TRBD2 (5 bases). Trimming stripped 0 bases from V and 5 bases from J, with 10 bases between. CDR1 and CDR2 (germline): LNHNV, YYDKDF (reference sequence). The CDR3 sequence is 15 residues long. The CDR3 nucleotides read TGTGCCACCAGCAGAGACCGGACGGGGACCGGGGAGCTGTTTTTT. Translated: CATSRDRTGTGELFF.

The rearrangement joins TRBV7-2 to TRBJ2-2; 8 bases are a match to TRBD2. This CDR3 has 16 residues. Trimming at V came to 8 bases and at J to 4 bases, leaving 12 bases not matched to a gene. Germline CDR1 is SGHTA and CDR2 is FQGNSA. CDR3 loop: CASRPGGRVVTGELFF. The CDR3 DNA reads TGTGCCAGCCGTCCGGGAGGGCGGGTCGTCACCGGGGAGCTGTTTTTT.

The chain uses TRBV19 and TRBJ2-4; D is perhaps TRBD2 (6 bases). The germline V and J ends were trimmed by 3 bases and 0 bases, with 18 bases remaining between them. The germline CDR1 and CDR2 sequences are LNHDA and SQIVND (reference sequence). The CDR3 length is 18 residues. The DNA of the CDR3 is TGTGCCAGTAGTATTTTTCCTCTCGGGGGACTAGCCAAAAACATTCAGTACTTC. It yields the protein CASSIFPLGGLAKNIQYF.

The chain employs TRBV5-1 and TRBJ1-1, with D uncertain. The CDR3 runs 14 residues. Germline V gene sequence: CDR1 SGHRS, CDR2 YFSETQ. The V and J ends lost 0 bases and 0 bases respectively, with 6 bases between them. This CDR3 is CASSLGPLNTEAFF. The CDR3 region has the DNA TGCGCCAGCAGCTTGGGTCCCTTGAACACTGAAGCTTTCTTT.

This clone was picked up one time. The chain links TRBV5-1 to TRBJ2-1, with TRBD2 identical over 9 bases. V was pared by 3 bases and J by 4 bases, with 8 bases of the junction left unmatched. The CDR3 runs 16 residues. Germline values: CDR1 SGHRS, CDR2 YFSETQ. The CDR3 bases are TGCGCCAGCAGCTCGAACCGACTAGCGGTTTACAATGAGCAGTTCTTC. It encodes CASSSNRLAVYNEQFF.

CDR3 residues: CASKGTGYGYTF. The CDR3 DNA follows: TGTGCCAGCAAGGGGACAGGCTATGGCTACACCTTC. The rearrangement links TRBV6-4 to TRBJ1-2, with 8 bases lining up with TRBD1. J gave up 4 bases and V 7 bases, and 2 bases lay outside the gene matches. From germline, CDR1 is MRHNA and CDR2 SNTAGT. The CDR3 has 12 residues.

The rearrangement joins TRBV5-6 to TRBJ1-5; possible D gene TRBD1, 6 bases. The V and J ends lost 4 bases and 0 bases respectively, with 14 bases between them. The CDR3 is 16 amino acids. Germline V gene data show CDR1 as SGHDT and CDR2 as YYEEEE. The CDR3: CASSLRTGFSNQPQHF. Here the CDR3 DNA reads TGTGCCAGCAGCCTACGTACAGGGTTTAGCAATCAGCCCCAGCATTTT. Combining the CDR3 with reference TRBV5-6 and TRBJ1-5 gives the whole variable domain DAGVTQSPTHLIKTRGQQVTLRCSPKSGHDTVSWYQQALGQGPQFIFQYYEEEERQRGNFPDRFSGHQFPNYSSELNVNALLLGDSALYLCASSLRTGFSNQPQHFGDGTRLSIL.

This clone was seen more than once but under ten times. The gene calls are TRBV6-1 and TRBJ2-7; 10 bases fit TRBD2. This CDR3 contains 15 residues. J gave up 4 bases and V 0 bases, and 3 bases lay outside the gene matches. The germline CDR1 and CDR2 sequences are MNHNS and SASEGT. This chain's CDR3 is CASSEASGGPYEQYV. As DNA, the CDR3 is TGTGCCAGCAGTGAAGCTAGCGGGGGGCCTTACGAGCAGTACGTC.

The chain recombines TRBV6-5 with TRBJ1-5; the match to TRBD1 covers 8 bases. CDR1 and CDR2 (germline): MNHEY, SVGAGI. This CDR3 is built from 13 residues. J lost 7 bases, V lost 5 bases, and 4 bases had no gene match. The CDR3 reads CASSRTGSQPQHF. CDR3 in DNA: TGTGCCAGCAGTAGGACAGGGAGCCAGCCCCAGCATTTT.

A note on this clone: Sequence at one end of the junction differs from germline and may be a read error. V is TRBV2 and J is TRBJ1-6, with D tentatively TRBD1 (5 bases). Germline CDR1 is SNHLY and CDR2 is FYNNEI. The CDR3 spans 13 residues. The CDR3 loop reads CAIEDNDNSPLHF. DNA of the CDR3: TGCGCCATAGAGGACAATGATAATTCACCCCTCCACTTT.

The chain couples TRBV16 to TRBJ1-1; the D is unclear. This CDR3 contains 14 residues. Trimming removed 2 bases from V and 0 bases from J, with 7 bases in between. The V gene's germline CDR1 is KGHSY and CDR2 FQNENV. The CDR3 spells CASSQGGVNTEAFF. In nucleotides, the CDR3 is TGTGCCAGCAGCCAAGGAGGCGTGAACACTGAAGCTTTCTTT.

This rearrangement joins TRBV7-9 to TRBJ1-2, with 8 nucleotides matching TRBD1. V lost 5 bases, J lost 10 bases, and 12 bases stayed unmatched. The CDR3 runs to 14 residues. CDR1 and CDR2 from the germline V gene are SEHNR and FQNEAQ (reference sequence). The CDR3 region is CASSPALDRGNYTF. The CDR3 DNA follows: TGTGCCAGCAGCCCTGCCCTAGACAGGGGTAACTACACCTTC.